The clone carrying this TCR beta chain was seen more than once but under ten times. Its antigen is not identified. The sample belongs to a study of post-analysis software for immune sequencing data. Overall study: The disease courses spanned relapsing-remitting, secondary progressive and progressive-relapsing forms of multiple sclerosis.

Presence of unique molecular identifiers characterized the TCR beta cDNA libraries. TCRdb re-analysed the PCR reads in MiXCR, keeping a single row per CDR3 protein. The sample carries 430,000 or so distinct CDR3 sequences, approximately 42% recorded once. Points from the study as a whole: A handful of TRBV segments were significantly more frequent in patients than in controls. TRBV5-6, TRBV5-1 and TRBV20-1 were among these segments. Significantly lower normalized Chao1 diversity was seen in multiple sclerosis patients than in controls.

The V end lost 4 bases, the J end lost 12 bases, and 18 bases lay between the germline ends. The CDR3 extends over 12 amino acids. Germline lookup yields CDR1 DFQATT and CDR2 SNEGSKA (reference sequence). Material: blood. The rearrangement links TRBV20-1 to TRBJ1-2; D is undetermined. The receptor's source is a girl aged 2 to 9 with multiple sclerosis. DNA for the CDR3: TGCAGTGCTAAAAGACCTGAGGGTACGAACACCTTC. This codes for CSAKRPEGTNTF.